The entry below gives a single T cell receptor beta chain sequence along with its context. Its antigen is unknown. This entry belongs to a study of early stage breast cancer tumors. Study background: Of some 17 invasive breast tumors, more than nine were hormone receptor-positive, HER2-negative. Samples were sequenced at about 9.7-fold average coverage.

Germline loops: CDR1 SGHNT, CDR2 YENEEA. This CDR3 has 13 residues. V was pared by 0 bases and J by 7 bases, with 9 bases between. Regarding the study as a whole: In most of the 16 patients, blood comparison separated tumor from normal breast. Chain pairing and CD4, CD8 or FOXP3 expression were not captured.

Data came from immunoSEQ multiplex PCR; TCRdb stores just in-frame clones and leaves some out. The sample includes under 45,000 clones, around 69% of them seen just once. The sequence came from a person aged 50-59 years with breast cancer. Sample: blood. The chain joins TRBV11-3 to TRBJ1-2, with D maybe TRBD1 (6 bases). The CDR3 loop reads CASSLDQGPGYTF. As DNA, the CDR3 is TGTGCCAGCAGCTTAGATCAGGGGCCTGGCTACACCTTC.